This TCR beta chain came from a study of post-analysis software for immune sequencing data. Regarding the study as a whole: With TRBV5-6, TRBV5-1 and TRBV20-1 included, about five TRBV segments were more frequent in patients than in controls.

Each TCR beta cDNA library carried unique molecular identifiers. TCRdb re-called the PCR reads with MiXCR, one entry per CDR3 protein. The table includes about 800,000 distinct CDR3 sequences, roughly 27% detected once. Turning to this clonotype: No antigen is known for it. The DNA is left out, because the CDR3 cannot be placed on it with certainty; the CDR3 is given as TCRdb lists it.

The CDR3 comprises 15 residues, both ends counted. Germline V gene sequence: CDR1 MDHEN, CDR2 SYDVKM. The receptor was derived from a girl aged 5-17 years with multiple sclerosis. Specimen: blood. V gene TRBV28 combines with J gene TRBJ2-7; the table assigns TRBD1, which was not confirmed against the DNA. The CDR3 spells CASSTSGQSFYEQYF.